This TCR beta chain emerged from a study of beta chain features in type 1 diabetes. General study findings and limits: Researchers reported that naive, central memory and Treg TCRB repertoires appeared more similar in patients than in healthy donors. Possible PCR preference for shorter templates applied equally to patients and controls.

On this clone: Its antigen is currently unknown.

Expressed TCRB transcripts were sequenced because the isolated RNA had all been reverse transcribed beforehand. It was found that naive, central memory and regulatory T cell samples averaged roughly 3.5 million reads. Using immunoSEQ multiplex PCR, the repertoire was profiled, and TCRdb retains in-frame clones only, with some absent. The sample has around 340,000 clones, less than 9.5% seen once. The CDR3 totals 15 residues. The trim removed 2 bases at V and 7 bases at J, leaving 7 bases unmatched. Germline-derived CDR1 and CDR2 are LGHNA and YNFKEQ. Central memory, naive, regulatory and stem cell-like memory CD4+ cells were sorted by CD45RO/CCR7/CD25/CD127/CD95/CD27.

Sequenced input: central memory CD4+ T cells from blood. The J gene is TRBJ1-4, the V gene TRBV4-2; 7 bases map to TRBD1. The origin of this receptor is a woman between 18 and 30 years old in good health. CDR3: CASSQFQGEGEKLFF. In DNA, the CDR3 is TGTGCCAGCAGCCAATTTCAGGGGGAGGGTGAAAAACTGTTTTTT.